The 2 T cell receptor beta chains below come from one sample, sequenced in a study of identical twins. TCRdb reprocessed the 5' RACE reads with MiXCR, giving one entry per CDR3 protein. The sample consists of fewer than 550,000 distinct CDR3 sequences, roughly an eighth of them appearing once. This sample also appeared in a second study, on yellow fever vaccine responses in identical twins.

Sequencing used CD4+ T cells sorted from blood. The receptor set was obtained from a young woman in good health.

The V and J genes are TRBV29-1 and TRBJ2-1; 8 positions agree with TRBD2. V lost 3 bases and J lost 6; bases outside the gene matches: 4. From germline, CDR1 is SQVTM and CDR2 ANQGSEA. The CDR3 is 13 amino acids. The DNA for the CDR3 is TGCAGCGTTGAGTCACGGGAGGGCAATGAGCAGTTCTTC. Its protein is CSVESREGNEQFF.

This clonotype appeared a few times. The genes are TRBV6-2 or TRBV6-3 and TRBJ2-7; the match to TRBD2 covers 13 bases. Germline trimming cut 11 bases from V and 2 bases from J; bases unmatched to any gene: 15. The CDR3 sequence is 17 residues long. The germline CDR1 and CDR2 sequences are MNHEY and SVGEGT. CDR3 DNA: TGTGCCGCAAATCCCCGGACTAGCGGGAGTCTGACCTACGAGCAGTACTTC. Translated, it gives CAANPRTSGSLTYEQYF.